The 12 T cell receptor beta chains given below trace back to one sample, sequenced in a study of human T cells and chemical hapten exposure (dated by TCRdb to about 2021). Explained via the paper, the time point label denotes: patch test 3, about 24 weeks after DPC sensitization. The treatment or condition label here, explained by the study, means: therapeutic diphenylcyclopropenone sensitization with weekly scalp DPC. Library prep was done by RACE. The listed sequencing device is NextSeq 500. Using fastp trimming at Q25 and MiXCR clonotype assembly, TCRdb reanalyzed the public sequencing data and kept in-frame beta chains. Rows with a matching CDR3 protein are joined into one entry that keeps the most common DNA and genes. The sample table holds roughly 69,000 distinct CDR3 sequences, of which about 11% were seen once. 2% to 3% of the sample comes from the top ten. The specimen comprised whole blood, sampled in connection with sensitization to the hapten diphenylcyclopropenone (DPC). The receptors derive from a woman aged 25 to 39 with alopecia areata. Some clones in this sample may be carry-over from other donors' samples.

The CDR3 loop reads CALPQGRNYGYTF. DNA for the CDR3: TGTGCCCTTCCCCAGGGGAGGAACTATGGCTACACCTTC. This chain connects TRBV30 to TRBJ1-2; a possible D gene is TRBD1 (6 bases). The ends were cut back, 8 bases at V and 2 bases at J, with 15 bases in the middle. This CDR3 comprises 13 residues. Germline assignment: CDR1 GTSNPN and CDR2 SVGIG (reference sequence).

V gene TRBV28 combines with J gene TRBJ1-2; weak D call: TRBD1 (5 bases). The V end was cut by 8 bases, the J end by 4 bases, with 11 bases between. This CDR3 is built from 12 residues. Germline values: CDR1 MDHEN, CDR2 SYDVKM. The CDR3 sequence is CASSRGGYGYTF. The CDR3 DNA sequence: TGTGCCAGCTCCCGGGGCGGCTATGGCTACACCTTC.

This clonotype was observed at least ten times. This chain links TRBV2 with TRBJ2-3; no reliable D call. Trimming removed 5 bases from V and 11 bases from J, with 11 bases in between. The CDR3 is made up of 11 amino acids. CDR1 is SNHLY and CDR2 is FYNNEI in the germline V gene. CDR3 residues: CASSSDLEQYF. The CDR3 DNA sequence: TGTGCCAGCAGTTCCGATTTAGAGCAGTATTTT.

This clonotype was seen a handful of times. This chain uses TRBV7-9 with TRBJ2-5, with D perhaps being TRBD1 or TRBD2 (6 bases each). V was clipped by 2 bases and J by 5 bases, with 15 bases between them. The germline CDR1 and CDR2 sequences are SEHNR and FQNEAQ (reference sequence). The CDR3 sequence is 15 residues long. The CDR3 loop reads CASSLWLRRGETQYF. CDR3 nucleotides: TGTGCCAGCAGCTTATGGCTGCGGAGGGGGGAGACCCAGTACTTC.

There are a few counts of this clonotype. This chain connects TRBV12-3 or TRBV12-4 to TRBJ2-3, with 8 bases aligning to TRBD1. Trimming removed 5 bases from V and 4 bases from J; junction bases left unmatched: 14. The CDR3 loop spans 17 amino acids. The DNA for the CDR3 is TGTGCCAGCAGTCCTAACGCCGGGACAGGTGGATCAGATACGCAGTATTTT. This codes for CASSPNAGTGGSDTQYF.

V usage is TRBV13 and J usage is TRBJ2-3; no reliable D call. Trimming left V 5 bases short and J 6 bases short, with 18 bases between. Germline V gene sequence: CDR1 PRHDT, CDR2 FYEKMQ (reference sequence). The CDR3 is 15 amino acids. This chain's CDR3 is CASSVYLLARDTQYF. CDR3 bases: TGTGCCAGCAGCGTTTATCTTTTAGCCCGGGATACGCAGTATTTT.

The CDR3 DNA sequence: TGCAGTGCGCCATTAGCGGGGAGCACAGATACGCAGTATTTT. The encoded protein is CSAPLAGSTDTQYF. The V gene is TRBV20-1, the J gene TRBJ2-3, with TRBD2 matching 8 bases. The CDR3 consists of 14 residues. CDR1 and CDR2 from the germline V gene are DFQATT and SNEGSKA (reference sequence). With V trimmed by 6 bases and J by 0 bases, 5 bases remained unmatched.

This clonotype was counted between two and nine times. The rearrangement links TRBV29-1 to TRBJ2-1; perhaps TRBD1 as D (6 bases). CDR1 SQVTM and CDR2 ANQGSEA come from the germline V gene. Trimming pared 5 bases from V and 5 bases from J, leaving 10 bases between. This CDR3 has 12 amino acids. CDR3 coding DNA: TGCAGCGTTTGGGACACAAACAATGAGCAGTTCTTC. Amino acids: CSVWDTNNEQFF.

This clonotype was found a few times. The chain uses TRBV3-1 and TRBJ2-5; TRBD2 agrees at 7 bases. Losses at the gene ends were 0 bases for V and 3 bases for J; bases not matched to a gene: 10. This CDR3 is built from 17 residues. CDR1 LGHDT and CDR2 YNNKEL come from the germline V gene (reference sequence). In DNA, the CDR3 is TGTGCCAGCAGCCAAGATCGCCTCGAGCGGGGAAAAGAGACCCAGTACTTC. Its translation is CASSQDRLERGKETQYF.

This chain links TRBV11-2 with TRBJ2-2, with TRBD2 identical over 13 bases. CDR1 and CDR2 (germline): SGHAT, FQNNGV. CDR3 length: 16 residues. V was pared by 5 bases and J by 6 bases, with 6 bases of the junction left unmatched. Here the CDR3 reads CASSPVTSGRPGELFF. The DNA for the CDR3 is TGTGCCAGCAGCCCGGTGACTAGCGGGAGGCCCGGGGAGCTGTTTTTT.

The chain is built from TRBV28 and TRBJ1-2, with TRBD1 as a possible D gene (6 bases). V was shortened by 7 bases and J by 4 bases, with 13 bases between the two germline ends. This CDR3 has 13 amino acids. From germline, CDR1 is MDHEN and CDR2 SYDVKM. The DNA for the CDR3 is TGTGCCAGCACAACCGGGGGGGCCTATGGCTACACCTTC. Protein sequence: CASTTGGAYGYTF.

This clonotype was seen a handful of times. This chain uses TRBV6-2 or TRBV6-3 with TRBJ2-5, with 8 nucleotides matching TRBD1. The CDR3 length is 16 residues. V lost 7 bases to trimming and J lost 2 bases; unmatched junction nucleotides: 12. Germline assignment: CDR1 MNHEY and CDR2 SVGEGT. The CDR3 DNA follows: TGTGCCAGCAACGGACAGGGAGGACTACCACAAGAGACCCAGTACTTC. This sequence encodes CASNGQGGLPQETQYF.